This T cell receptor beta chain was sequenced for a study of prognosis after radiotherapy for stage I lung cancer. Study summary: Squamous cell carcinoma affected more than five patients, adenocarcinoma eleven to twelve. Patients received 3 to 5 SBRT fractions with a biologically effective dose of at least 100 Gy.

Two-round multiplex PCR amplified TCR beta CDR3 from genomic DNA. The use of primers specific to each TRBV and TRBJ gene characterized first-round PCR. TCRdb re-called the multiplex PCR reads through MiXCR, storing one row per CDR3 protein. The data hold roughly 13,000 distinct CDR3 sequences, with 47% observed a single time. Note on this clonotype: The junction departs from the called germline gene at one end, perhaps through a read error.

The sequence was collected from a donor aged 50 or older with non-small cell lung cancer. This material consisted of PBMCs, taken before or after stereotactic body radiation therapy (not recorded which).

CDR3 protein: CSSSRQGQRYGYTF. As DNA, the CDR3 is TGTTCCAGCAGCCGACAGGGGCAGCGCTATGGCTACACCTTC. The rearrangement uses TRBV28 and TRBJ1-2, with TRBD1 matching over 8 bases. CDR3 size: 14 residues. The germline V gene encodes CDR1 MDHEN and CDR2 SYDVKM.